This T cell receptor beta chain was sequenced for a study of cytomegalovirus exposure and HLA in healthy donors. The sample holds one count of this clone. Its antigen is still unknown. The V gene's germline CDR1 is SEHNR and CDR2 FQNEAQ (reference sequence). This CDR3 contains 15 residues. With 1 base removed from V and 6 bases from J, the gap between germline ends came to 16 bases. The PCR employed 60 Vbeta primers together with 13 Jbeta primers. Clones were sequenced by immunoSEQ multiplex PCR, and TCRdb holds only the in-frame ones, with some missing. Among around 160,000 clones listed, around 79% were seen once. Broader study findings: High sensitivity and specificity were reportedly achieved when the classifier diagnosed cytomegalovirus status.

Sequencing was done on a sample of PBMCs. The clonotype comes from a woman in her forties in good health and CMV-seropositive. The chain is built from TRBV7-9 and TRBJ2-7; D gene ambiguous. The CDR3 nucleotides are TGTGCCAGCAGCTTAGACCGGTCACCCTTCCCCGAGCAGTACTTC. Amino acids: CASSLDRSPFPEQYF. Complete variable domain (other parts from reference TRBV7-9 and TRBJ2-7): DTGVSQNPRHKITKRGQNVTFRCDPISEHNRLYWYRQTLGQGPEFLTYFQNEAQLEKSRLLSDRFSAERPKGSFSTLEIQRTEQGDSAMYLCASSLDRSPFPEQYFGPGTRLTVT.